The rows below give T cell receptor beta chains drawn from one sample of a study of blood T cell repertoires in COVID-19. The table came from immunoSEQ multiplex PCR; TCRdb's copy has only in-frame clones and leaves some out. Altogether a few hundred thousand clones are present, 88% being singletons, with the ten largest covering under 5%. The sequenced sample consisted of peripheral blood. Receptors originate from a woman in her 50s with active or convalescent COVID-19. CDR3s include the opening cysteine and the closing phenylalanine or tryptophan. Fields, in order: CDR3 length, V gene, D gene, J gene, clone size, CDR3 DNA, CDR3 protein. The D gene is left open where the match is weak. Clone size is stated in some rows and not others, as once, few, many or a class when expanded.

length: 13
V: TRBV12-3/TRBV12-4
D: .
J: TRBJ1-1
size: .
DNA: TGTGCCAGCAGCACTCTTGGGAACACTGAAGCTTTCTTT
CDR3: CASSTLGNTEAFF

length: 16
V: TRBV5-1
D: .
J: TRBJ1-1
size: .
DNA: TGCGCCAGCAGTTACGAGGACAGACGTTTGAACACTGAAGCTTTCTTT
CDR3: CASSYEDRRLNTEAFF

length: 15
V: TRBV6-2/TRBV6-3
D: TRBD2
J: TRBJ2-3
size: .
DNA: TGTGCCAGCAGTCGATCGACTAGCGGGGAGGATACGCAGTATTTT
CDR3: CASSRSTSGEDTQYF

length: 16
V: TRBV18
D: TRBD2
J: TRBJ2-1
size: .
DNA: TGTGCCAGCTCACCGTTTAGCGGGACCACCTACAATGAGCAGTTCTTC
CDR3: CASSPFSGTTYNEQFF

length: 16
V: TRBV3-1/TRBV3-2
D: .
J: TRBJ1-1
size: .
DNA: TGTGCCAGCAGTAACAAGATGTCAGGCCTTAACACTGAAGCTTTCTTT
CDR3: CASSNKMSGLNTEAFF

length: 20
V: TRBV24-1
D: TRBD2
J: TRBJ2-1
size: .
DNA: TGTGCCACCAGTGATTTGCCCGACCACTCTAGCGGAGAAAACTACAATGAGCAGTTCTTC
CDR3: CATSDLPDHSSGENYNEQFF

length: 12
V: TRBV3-1/TRBV3-2
D: .
J: TRBJ2-2
size: once
DNA: TGTGCCAGCAGCTCCATTACCGGGGAGCTGTTTTTT
CDR3: CASSSITGELFF

length: 12
V: TRBV6-2/TRBV6-3
D: .
J: TRBJ1-1
size: .
DNA: TGTGCCAGCAGTTACGGACACCGTGAAGCTTTCTTT
CDR3: CASSYGHREAFF

length: 17
V: TRBV7-2
D: TRBD2
J: TRBJ2-6
size: .
DNA: TGTGCCAGCAACCTTGGGACTACGCTGGGGGGGGCCAACGTCCTGACTTTC
CDR3: CASNLGTTLGGANVLTF

length: 17
V: TRBV4-1
D: TRBD2
J: TRBJ2-2
size: .
DNA: TGCGCCAGCAGCCAGGAAGGAGTACTAGCGGGTTCCGGGGAGCTGTTTTTT
CDR3: CASSQEGVLAGSGELFF

length: 17
V: TRBV7-2
D: TRBD1
J: TRBJ1-4
size: .
DNA: TGTGCCAGCAGCTCATACAGGGGAAGCACAACTAATGAAAAACTGTTTTTT
CDR3: CASSSYRGSTTNEKLFF

length: 13
V: TRBV28
D: .
J: TRBJ1-5
size: .
DNA: TGTGCCAGCAGTCCCTCGGGAGGGACGCTCGAGCATTTT
CDR3: CASSPSGGTLEHF

length: 15
V: TRBV7-9
D: .
J: TRBJ2-2
size: once
DNA: TGTGCCAGCAGCTTGATTTACTCGAACACCGGGGAGCTGTTTTTT
CDR3: CASSLIYSNTGELFF

length: 12
V: TRBV25-1
D: TRBD1
J: TRBJ1-5
size: .
DNA: TGTGCCAGCAATACAGGGGGTCAGCCCCAGCATTTT
CDR3: CASNTGGQPQHF

length: 16
V: TRBV6-2/TRBV6-3
D: TRBD1
J: TRBJ1-1
size: few
DNA: TGTGCCAGCAGTGGAGCGAGTGACAGGGGAAGAACTGAAGCTTTCTTT
CDR3: CASSGASDRGRTEAFF

length: 13
V: TRBV30
D: .
J: TRBJ1-3
size: .
DNA: TGTGCCGCGGACACTAACTCTGGAAACACCATATATTTT
CDR3: CAADTNSGNTIYF

length: 14
V: TRBV29-1
D: .
J: TRBJ1-1
size: .
DNA: TGCAGCGTTGTTCCAGACACCAGCCTAACTGAAGCTTTCTTT
CDR3: CSVVPDTSLTEAFF

length: 15
V: TRBV5-1
D: TRBD1
J: TRBJ2-1
size: .
DNA: TGCGCCAGCAGCTCGGAGCAGACAGGGGTAGGAGAGCAGTTCTTC
CDR3: CASSSEQTGVGEQFF

length: 17
V: TRBV7-2
D: TRBD2
J: TRBJ2-2
size: .
DNA: TGTGCCAGCAGTTCTTCTAGCGGGGGGGCCTTAGCCGGGGAGCTGTTTTTT
CDR3: CASSSSSGGALAGELFF

length: 14
V: TRBV7-2
D: TRBD1
J: TRBJ1-2
size: .
DNA: TGTGCCAGCAGCTACCGGGACAGTAGCTATGGCTACACCTTC
CDR3: CASSYRDSSYGYTF

length: 18
V: TRBV7-3
D: TRBD2
J: TRBJ2-3
size: once
DNA: TGTGCCAGCAGCTTAGCCGGTTCTAGCGGGACAAGCACAGATACGCAGTATTTT
CDR3: CASSLAGSSGTSTDTQYF

length: 12
V: TRBV5-6
D: .
J: TRBJ1-1
size: .
DNA: TGTGCCAGCAGCCGAGGAGGGGCTGAAGCTTTCTTT
CDR3: CASSRGGAEAFF

length: 14
V: TRBV5-6
D: TRBD1
J: TRBJ1-2
size: .
DNA: TGTGCCAGCAGCTCCGGGACAGGCATATATGGCTACACCTTC
CDR3: CASSSGTGIYGYTF

length: 14
V: TRBV4-1
D: TRBD1
J: TRBJ1-1
size: .
DNA: TGCGCCAGCAGCCAAGGACAGGGGGGCACTGAAGCTTTCTTT
CDR3: CASSQGQGGTEAFF

length: 16
V: TRBV11-2
D: TRBD2
J: TRBJ2-3
size: .
DNA: TGTGCCAGCAGCCCTACTAGCGGGGGACTCACAGATACGCAGTATTTT
CDR3: CASSPTSGGLTDTQYF

length: 15
V: TRBV6-2/TRBV6-3
D: .
J: TRBJ2-7
size: many
DNA: TGTGCCAGCAGTTACGGGCTGACGGACTCTTCCGAGCAGTACTTC
CDR3: CASSYGLTDSSEQYF

length: 14
V: TRBV5-1
D: TRBD1
J: TRBJ1-2
size: once
DNA: TGCGCCAGCAGCTTGGGGACAGGGACATATGGCTACACCTTC
CDR3: CASSLGTGTYGYTF

length: 16
V: TRBV28
D: TRBD1
J: TRBJ1-2
size: .
DNA: TGTGCCAGCAGTTTAATGAGACAGGGCTTTAGGAATGGCTACACCTTC
CDR3: CASSLMRQGFRNGYTF

length: 15
V: TRBV18
D: .
J: TRBJ2-1
size: .
DNA: TGTGCCAGCTCACCACCTACCAGGGCCTACAATGAGCAGTTCTTC
CDR3: CASSPPTRAYNEQFF

length: 13
V: TRBV7-9
D: .
J: TRBJ2-5
size: .
DNA: TGTGCCAGCAGCGCCCCTACGGGAGAGACCCAGTACTTC
CDR3: CASSAPTGETQYF

length: 17
V: TRBV15
D: .
J: TRBJ1-3
size: .
DNA: TGTGCCACCAGCAGAGACCGTAGGGGGACATCCGGAAACACCATATATTTT
CDR3: CATSRDRRGTSGNTIYF